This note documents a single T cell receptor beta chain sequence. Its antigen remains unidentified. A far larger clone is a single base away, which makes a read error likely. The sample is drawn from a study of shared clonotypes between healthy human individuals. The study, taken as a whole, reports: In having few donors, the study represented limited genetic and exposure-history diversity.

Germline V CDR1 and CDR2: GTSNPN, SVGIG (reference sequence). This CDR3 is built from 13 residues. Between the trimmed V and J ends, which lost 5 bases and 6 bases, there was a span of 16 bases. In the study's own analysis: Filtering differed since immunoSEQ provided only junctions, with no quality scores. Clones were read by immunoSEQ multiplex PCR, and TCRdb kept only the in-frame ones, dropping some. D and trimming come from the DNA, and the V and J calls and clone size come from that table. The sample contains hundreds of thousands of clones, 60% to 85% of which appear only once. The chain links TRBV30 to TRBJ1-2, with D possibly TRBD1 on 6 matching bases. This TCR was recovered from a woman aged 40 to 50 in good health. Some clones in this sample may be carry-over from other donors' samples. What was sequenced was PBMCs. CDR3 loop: CAWGPRGTDGYTF. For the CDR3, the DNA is TGTGCCTGGGGTCCCAGGGGAACGGATGGCTACACCTTC.